This entry describes one T cell receptor beta chain. The V segment lost 4 bases and the J segment 6 bases; nucleotides outside the gene matches: 12. Germline CDR1 and CDR2: MNHNS and SASEGT. The CDR3 runs to 16 residues. This entry belongs to a study of glioma-infiltrating T cells after dendritic cell vaccination. Whole-study context: Patients received autologous tumor lysate-pulsed dendritic cell vaccination between 2003 and 2012. At biweekly intervals, patients got three intradermal dendritic cell vaccine injections.

Only patients with spare fresh-frozen tumor and over two years of follow-up were included. None of the glioblastoma patients had an isocitrate dehydrogenase mutation. Sequencing used immunoSEQ multiplex PCR; TCRdb keeps in-frame clones, though not all of them. The repertoire holds about 100,000 clones, about 80% seen once, with around 5.4% in the top ten. The clonotype was recovered from a human donor with glioblastoma. The sample consisted of blood, taken before dendritic cell vaccination. V is TRBV6-1 and J is TRBJ2-1; 7 bases are shared with TRBD2. In DNA, the CDR3 is TGTGCCAGCAGTGCCGCCCCCAATAGCGGGCCCAATGAGCAGTTCTTC. Translating gives CASSAAPNSGPNEQFF.